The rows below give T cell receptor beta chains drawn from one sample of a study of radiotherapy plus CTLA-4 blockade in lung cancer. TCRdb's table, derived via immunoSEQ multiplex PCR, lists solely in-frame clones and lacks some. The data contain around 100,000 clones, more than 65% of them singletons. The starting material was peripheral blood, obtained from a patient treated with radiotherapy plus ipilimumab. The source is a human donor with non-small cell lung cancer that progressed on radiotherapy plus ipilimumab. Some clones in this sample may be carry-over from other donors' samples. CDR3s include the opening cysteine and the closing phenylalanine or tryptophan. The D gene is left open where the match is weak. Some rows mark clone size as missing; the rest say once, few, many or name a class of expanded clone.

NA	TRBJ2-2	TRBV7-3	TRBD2	CASSLSGGANTGELFF	TGTGCCAGCAGCCTTAGCGGGGGAGCGAACACCGGGGAGCTGTTTTTT
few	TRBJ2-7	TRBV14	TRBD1	CASSSRDRERF	TGTGCCAGCAGCTCCCGGGACAGGGAGCGCTTC
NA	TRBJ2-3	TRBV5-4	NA	CASSHRVSTDTQYF	TGTGCCAGCAGCCACCGGGTTAGCACAGATACGCAGTATTTT
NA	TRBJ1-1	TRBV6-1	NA	CASTLWGLPEAFF	TGTGCCAGCACCCTCTGGGGGCTGCCTGAAGCTTTCTTT
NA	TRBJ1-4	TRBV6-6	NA	CATGAALIWEKLFF	TGTGCCACAGGGGCAGCCCTAATCTGGGAAAAACTGTTTTTT
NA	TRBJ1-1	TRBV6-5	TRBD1	CASSYHGQGTEAFF	TGTGCCAGCAGTTACCACGGACAGGGCACTGAAGCTTTCTTT
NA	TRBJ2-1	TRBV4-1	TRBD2	CASSPVIGRGDNEQFF	TGCGCCAGCAGCCCTGTGATTGGGCGGGGGGACAATGAGCAGTTCTTC
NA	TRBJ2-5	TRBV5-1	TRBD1	CASSLGGQSGQETQYF	TGCGCCAGCAGCTTGGGGGGACAGTCAGGACAAGAGACCCAGTACTTC
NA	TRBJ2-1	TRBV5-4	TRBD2	CASSLNSGGPKVF	TGTGCCAGCAGCTTGAATAGCGGGGGCCCGAAGGTCTTC
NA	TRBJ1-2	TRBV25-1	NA	CASSESGGRLNGYTF	TGTGCCAGCAGTGAATCCGGGGGGAGGCTCAATGGCTACACCTTC
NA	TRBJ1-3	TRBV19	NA	CASSPDRSSGNTIYF	TGTGCCAGTAGTCCTGACAGAAGTTCTGGAAACACCATATATTTT
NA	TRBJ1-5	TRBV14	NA	CASSEPGGNQPQHF	TGTGCCAGCAGCGAGCCCGGAGGCAATCAGCCCCAGCATTTT
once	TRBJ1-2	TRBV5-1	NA	CASRGIGNYGYTF	TGCGCCAGCAGAGGGATAGGGAACTATGGCTACACCTTC
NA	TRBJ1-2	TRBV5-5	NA	CASSPTLDYYGYTF	TGTGCCAGCTCCCCCACGCTCGATTACTATGGCTACACCTTC
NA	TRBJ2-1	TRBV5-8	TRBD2	CASSPWGSGGLTEQFF	TGTGCCAGCAGCCCCTGGGGTAGCGGGGGGTTAACTGAGCAGTTCTTC
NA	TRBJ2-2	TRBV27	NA	CASSFGIGELFF	TGTGCCAGCAGTTTTGGGATCGGGGAGCTGTTTTTT
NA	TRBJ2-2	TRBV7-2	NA	CASSSTNTGELFF	TGTGCCAGCAGCTCAACGAACACCGGGGAGCTGTTTTTT
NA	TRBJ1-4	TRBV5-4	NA	CASSPELLATNEKLFF	TGTGCCAGCAGCCCGGAATTGTTGGCAACTAATGAAAAACTGTTTTTT
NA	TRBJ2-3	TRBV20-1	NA	CSYRRGDTQYF	TGCAGTTACCGGAGGGGGGATACGCAGTATTTT
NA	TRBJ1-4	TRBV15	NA	CATSREATRGYREKLFF	TGTGCCACCAGCAGAGAAGCCACAAGGGGGTATCGAGAAAAACTGTTTTTT
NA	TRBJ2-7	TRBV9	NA	CASSVLTGAEQYF	TGTGCCAGCAGCGTCCTGACGGGGGCCGAGCAGTACTTC
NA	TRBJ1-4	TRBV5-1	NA	CASSQTGINEKLFF	TGCGCCAGCAGCCAAACAGGGATTAATGAAAAACTGTTTTTT
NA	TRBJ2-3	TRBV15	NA	CATQWYRGGIDTQYF	TGTGCCACCCAATGGTACAGGGGGGGTATTGATACGCAGTATTTT
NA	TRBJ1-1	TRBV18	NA	CASSPGIEAFF	TGTGCCAGCTCACCGGGCATTGAAGCTTTCTTT
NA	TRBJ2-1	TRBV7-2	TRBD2	CASSLGGSGGLINEQFF	TGTGCCAGCAGCTTAGGGGGTAGCGGGGGCCTTATCAATGAGCAGTTCTTC
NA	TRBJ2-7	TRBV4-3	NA	CASSHQTGFDYEQYF	TGCGCCAGCAGCCACCAGACAGGCTTTGACTACGAGCAGTACTTC
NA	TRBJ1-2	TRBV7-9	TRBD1	CASSSQGQGYGYTF	TGTGCCAGCAGCTCACAGGGACAGGGGTATGGCTACACCTTC
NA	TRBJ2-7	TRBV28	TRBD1	CASRSTGTGRPYEQYF	TGTGCCAGCAGGTCGACCGGGACAGGGAGACCCTACGAGCAGTACTTC
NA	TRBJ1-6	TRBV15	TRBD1	CATSRSRDSYSPLHF	TGTGCCACCAGCAGAAGCCGGGACAGTTATTCACCCCTCCACTTT
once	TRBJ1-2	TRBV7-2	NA	CASSLALTGNGGYTF	TGTGCCAGCAGCTTAGCGCTTACAGGGAATGGTGGCTACACCTTC
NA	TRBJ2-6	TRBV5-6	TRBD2	CASSLTAAGGAYGANVLTF	TGTGCCAGCAGCTTGACCGCCGCGGGGGGCGCTTATGGGGCCAACGTCCTGACTTTC
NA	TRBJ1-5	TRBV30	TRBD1	CAWSSQGDQPQHF	TGTGCCTGGAGTTCCCAGGGGGATCAGCCCCAGCATTTT
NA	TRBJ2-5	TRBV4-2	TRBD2	CASSQGRRGSLQETQYF	TGTGCCAGCAGCCAAGGCCGGCGGGGGAGCCTTCAAGAGACCCAGTACTTC
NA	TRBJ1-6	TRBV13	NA	CASSLREYNNSPLHF	TGTGCCAGCAGCCTACGGGAGTACAATAATTCACCCCTCCACTTT
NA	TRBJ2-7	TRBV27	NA	CASSLSPRVHERYF	TGTGCCAGCAGCTTATCGCCCAGGGTTCACGAGCGGTACTTC
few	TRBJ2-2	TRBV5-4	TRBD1	CASSLRGGTGTGELFF	TGTGCCAGCAGCTTGAGAGGCGGGACAGGTACCGGGGAGCTGTTTTTT
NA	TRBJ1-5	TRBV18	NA	CASSPRSGMGGQPQHF	TGTGCCAGCTCACCACGTTCGGGGATGGGAGGCCAGCCCCAGCATTTT
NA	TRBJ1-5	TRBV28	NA	CASRALNQPQHF	TGTGCCAGCAGGGCCCTCAATCAGCCCCAGCATTTT
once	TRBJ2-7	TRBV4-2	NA	CASSPTSDYEQYF	TGTGCCAGCAGCCCCACCAGTGACTACGAGCAGTACTTC
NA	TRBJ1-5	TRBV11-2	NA	CASSPETQARVSNQPQHF	TGTGCCAGCAGCCCGGAGACACAGGCAAGGGTTAGCAATCAGCCCCAGCATTTT
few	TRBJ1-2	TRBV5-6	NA	CASSPLGPHSGYTF	TGTGCCAGCAGCCCCCTCGGACCGCATAGTGGCTACACCTTC
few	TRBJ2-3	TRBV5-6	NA	CASSLGTLSTDTQYF	TGTGCCAGCAGCTTGGGCACGCTTAGCACAGATACGCAGTATTTT
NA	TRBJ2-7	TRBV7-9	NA	CASSTAGGTYEQYF	TGTGCCAGCAGCACGGCCGGGGGCACCTACGAGCAGTACTTC
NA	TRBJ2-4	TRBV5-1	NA	CASSHSGPILSDIQYF	TGCGCCAGCAGCCATAGCGGACCCATCCTTTCGGACATTCAGTACTTC
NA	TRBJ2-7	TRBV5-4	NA	CASSTEGGASYEQYF	TGTGCCAGCAGCACCGAGGGGGGCGCATCCTACGAGCAGTACTTC
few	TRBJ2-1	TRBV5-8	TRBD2	CASNLAFGSGVGLYNEQFF	TGTGCCAGCAACCTGGCATTTGGTAGCGGGGTCGGGTTGTACAATGAGCAGTTCTTC
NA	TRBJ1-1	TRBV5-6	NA	CASSFTYKAAEAFF	TGTGCCAGCAGCTTCACTTACAAGGCCGCTGAAGCTTTCTTT
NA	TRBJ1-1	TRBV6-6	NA	CASSYLGGDTEAFF	TGTGCCAGCAGTTATTTAGGTGGGGACACTGAAGCTTTCTTT
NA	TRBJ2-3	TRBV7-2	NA	CASSPGQPVTDTQYF	TGTGCCAGCAGCCCGGGACAACCAGTCACAGATACGCAGTATTTT
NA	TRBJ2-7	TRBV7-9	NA	CASSTGTPGSYEQYF	TGTGCCAGCAGCACCGGGACCCCCGGCTCCTACGAGCAGTACTTC
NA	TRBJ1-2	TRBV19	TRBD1	CASRTTGGSLYGYTF	TGTGCCAGTAGGACTACAGGGGGAAGTCTCTATGGCTACACCTTC
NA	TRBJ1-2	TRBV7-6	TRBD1	CASSLGFEGAGYTF	TGTGCCAGCAGCTTAGGTTTCGAGGGGGCTGGCTACACCTTC
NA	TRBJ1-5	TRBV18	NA	CASSPPGRGENQPQHF	TGTGCCAGCTCACCACCGGGCAGGGGAGAAAATCAGCCCCAGCATTTT
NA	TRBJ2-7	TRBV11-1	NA	CASSSSGEWGYEQYF	TGTGCCAGCAGCTCCTCGGGCGAATGGGGCTACGAGCAGTACTTC
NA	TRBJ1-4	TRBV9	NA	CASSPRGSYNEKLFF	TGTGCCAGCAGCCCCAGGGGATCGTATAATGAAAAACTGTTTTTT
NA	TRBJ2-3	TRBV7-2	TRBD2	CASSRRRGSGGRTDTQYF	TGTGCCAGCAGCAGGCGAAGGGGTAGCGGGGGCCGCACAGATACGCAGTATTTT